The 29 T cell receptor beta chains in this list originate from one sample, sequenced in a study of blood T cells in healthy people across ages. For the second PCR, which ran for roughly 7 to 11 cycles, a sample-barcoded 5' primer and a J-beta primer mix were used. MiXCR, run by TCRdb on the 5' RACE reads, gives a single entry per CDR3 protein. There are about 1.6 million distinct CDR3 sequences in the sample; approximately 32% occur only once, and roughly 12% lies in the top ten. Sequencing was performed on blood. Source of these receptors: a woman aged 30 to 39 in good health.

This clonotype was counted only a few times. The chain has TRBV27 and TRBJ1-2, with D unclear. This CDR3 has 13 residues. V lost 4 bases, J lost 4 bases, and 10 bases lay in between. Looked up from germline, CDR1 is MNHEY and CDR2 is SMNVEV (reference sequence). The CDR3 reads CASSYRASYGYTF. In DNA form, the CDR3 reads TGTGCCAGCAGTTATAGAGCCTCCTATGGCTACACCTTC.

This chain links TRBV5-1 with TRBJ2-5; D possibly corresponds to TRBD2 (6 bases). Trimming pared 0 bases from V and 2 bases from J, leaving 14 bases between. Germline CDR1 is SGHRS and CDR2 is YFSETQ. The CDR3 contains 16 residues. CDR3 sequence reads: CASSLDPAGKQETQYF. Here the CDR3 DNA reads TGCGCCAGCAGCTTGGACCCAGCGGGCAAACAAGAGACCCAGTACTTC. The full variable domain, in which reference TRBV5-1 and TRBJ2-5 provide the parts outside the CDR3, is KAGVTQTPRYLIKTRGQQVTLSCSPISGHRSVSWYQQTPGQGLQFLFEYFSETQRNKGNFPGRFSGRQFSNSRSEMNVSTLELGDSALYLCASSLDPAGKQETQYFGPGTRLLVL.

This clonotype was observed a few times. This chain connects TRBV15 to TRBJ2-5; TRBD2 is a possible D gene (7 bases). V shed 2 bases and J shed 1 base, with 14 bases lying between them. CDR1 and CDR2 from the germline V gene are LNHNV and YYDKDF (reference sequence). This CDR3 region has 16 residues. The CDR3 sequence: CATSRLGGLLQETQYF. The CDR3 region has the DNA TGTGCCACCAGCAGACTCGGGGGGCTCCTCCAAGAGACCCAGTACTTC.

This clonotype was seen many times. The V call is TRBV4-2, the J call TRBJ2-7; tentative D call: TRBD2 (6 bases). CDR1 is LGHNA and CDR2 is YNFKEQ in the germline V gene. V lost 3 bases to trimming and J lost 4 bases, with 22 bases between them. The CDR3 extends over 17 amino acids. In nucleotides, the CDR3 is TGTGCCAGCAGCCAGGCCAAACCCCTTGGGGCGGGGTACGAGCAGTACTTC. Protein sequence: CASSQAKPLGAGYEQYF.

The CDR3 sequence is CAWSGGGQTNQPQHF. The DNA of the CDR3 is TGTGCCTGGAGTGGTGGGGGCCAGACCAATCAGCCCCAGCATTTT. This chain uses TRBV30 with TRBJ1-5, with TRBD1 as a possible D gene (6 bases). Deletions cut 1 base from V and 3 bases from J, with 13 bases between. The length of the CDR3 is 15 residues. Germline lookup yields CDR1 GTSNPN and CDR2 SVGIG (reference sequence).

Only a few counts were recorded for this clonotype. The J gene is TRBJ1-5, the V gene TRBV29-1; D might be TRBD1 (6 bases). Germline CDR1 and CDR2: SQVTM and ANQGSEA. CDR3 size: 14 residues. V was shortened by 4 bases and J by 2 bases, with 12 bases between the two germline ends. The CDR3 is CSVGEGGGNQPQHF. CDR3 in DNA: TGCAGCGTTGGGGAGGGGGGAGGCAATCAGCCCCAGCATTTT.

This clonotype was seen only a few times. V gene TRBV29-1 combines with J gene TRBJ2-2; 10 bases line up with TRBD1. The V gene's germline CDR1 is SQVTM and CDR2 ANQGSEA. V was clipped by 6 bases and J by 6 bases; unmatched bases: 4. The CDR3 is 13 residues long. The CDR3 region is CSVRGTGAGELFF. The CDR3 bases are TGCAGCGTCCGGGGGACAGGGGCCGGGGAGCTGTTTTTT.

As concerns this clonotype: A read error may be the cause here, since a much bigger clone is one base away. The CDR3 bases are TGCAGCGTTGAAGTAGCTGGACAGGGGAGCCCCTACGAGCAGTACTTC. It translates to CSVEVAGQGSPYEQYF. The chain uses TRBV29-1 and TRBJ2-5; 9 bases line up with TRBD1. Judging by the DNA end, TRBJ2-7 fits better; the J call may be wrong. From germline, CDR1 is SQVTM and CDR2 ANQGSEA. This CDR3 contains 16 residues.

The sample holds a few counts of this clonotype. CDR3: CASSQELGEQETQYF. The CDR3 region has the DNA TGTGCCAGCAGCCAAGAGCTAGGGGAGCAAGAGACCCAGTACTTC. The rearrangement uses TRBV4-2 and TRBJ2-5, with D possibly called TRBD1 or TRBD2 (5 bases each). Germline V lookup: CDR1 LGHNA, CDR2 YNFKEQ. The CDR3 length is 15 residues. The V gene lost 0 bases and the J gene lost 2 bases, with 10 bases spanning the gap.

CDR3 in DNA: TGTGCCAGCAGTTACAGGCAGGGGGTTACAGAGACCCAGTACTTC. Translation: CASSYRQGVTETQYF. The chain links TRBV6-2 or TRBV6-3 to TRBJ2-5; 7 positions match TRBD1. The V gene end was trimmed by 2 bases and the J gene end by 4 bases; junction bases not matched to a gene: 7. The length of the CDR3 is 15 residues. The germline V gene has CDR1 MNHEY and CDR2 SVGEGT.

Ten or more counts support this clonotype. The chain links TRBV20-1 to TRBJ2-5; unclear D gene. Trimming took off 3 bases at V and 2 bases at J, with 7 bases between the two ends. The germline V gene encodes CDR1 DFQATT and CDR2 SNEGSKA (reference sequence). The CDR3 totals 12 residues. The CDR3 spells CSASPQQETQYF. The CDR3 region has the DNA TGCAGTGCTAGTCCCCAGCAAGAGACCCAGTACTTC.

The chain uses TRBV2 and TRBJ2-3; a weak D match, TRBD2 (5 bases). This CDR3 is 13 amino acids long. The germline gives CDR1 SNHLY, CDR2 FYNNEI. Trimming left V 7 bases short and J 5 bases short, with 13 bases between. The CDR3 sequence: CASIGLAIDTQYF. CDR3 DNA: TGTGCCAGCATAGGGCTAGCTATAGATACGCAGTATTTT.

This clonotype is a singleton in its sample. V and J are TRBV5-1 and TRBJ2-2, with unresolved D. V was shortened by 1 base and J by 2 bases, with 6 bases between the two germline ends. Germline V gives CDR1 SGHRS, CDR2 YFSETQ. The CDR3 contains 14 residues. The CDR3 nucleotides read TGCGCCAGCAGCTTGTTCACCAACACCGGGGAGCTGTTTTTT. Translated, it gives CASSLFTNTGELFF.

The table lists this clonotype with a few counts. The chain recombines TRBV5-1 with TRBJ2-7; TRBD1 aligns across 10 bases. The CDR3 loop spans 16 amino acids. V gave up 4 bases and J gave up 2 bases; unmatched junction bases: 9. Germline-derived CDR1 and CDR2 are SGHRS and YFSETQ. The CDR3, as DNA: TGCGCCAGCAGCCCTTTGCCGGGACAGGGGACCTACGAGCAGTACTTC. Its translation: CASSPLPGQGTYEQYF.

This clonotype occurred many times. V gene TRBV4-1 combines with J gene TRBJ1-2; unclear D gene. V was clipped by 0 bases and J by 1 base, with 9 bases between them. The CDR3 runs 15 residues. Germline lookup yields CDR1 MGHRA and CDR2 YSYEKL. CDR3 in DNA: TGCGCCAGCAGCCAAGAGGCGAGTAATAACTATGGCTACACCTTC. It is translated as CASSQEASNNYGYTF.

CDR3 sequence (DNA): TGCGCCAGCAGCCATGATATAACCATAAGCTCTGGAAACACCATATATTTT. Translated, it gives CASSHDITISSGNTIYF. The rearrangement uses TRBV4-1 and TRBJ1-3, with D unclear. The ends were cut back, 3 bases at V and 0 bases at J, with 15 bases in the middle. Germline V gene sequence: CDR1 MGHRA, CDR2 YSYEKL. The CDR3 runs to 17 residues.

This chain connects TRBV4-1 to TRBJ2-2; TRBD2 might be the D (7 bases). Looked up from germline, CDR1 is MGHRA and CDR2 is YSYEKL. The V end lost 2 bases, the J end lost 1 base, and 11 bases lay between the germline ends. The CDR3 spans 16 residues. Here the CDR3 DNA reads TGCGCCAGCAGCCAATTCGGGGGGCGGAACACCGGGGAGCTGTTTTTT. The encoded protein is CASSQFGGRNTGELFF.

The chain links TRBV14 to TRBJ1-4; 7 bases are shared with TRBD1. J lost 8 bases, V lost 0 bases, and 9 bases had no gene match. The CDR3 is made up of 16 amino acids. Germline V lookup: CDR1 SGHDN, CDR2 FVKESK. The CDR3 nucleotides read TGTGCCAGCAGCCAAGATGGGGCAGGGGGTGAAGAAAAACTGTTTTTT. Encoded protein: CASSQDGAGGEEKLFF.

The rearrangement uses TRBV5-1 and TRBJ2-3, with D tentatively TRBD2 (6 bases). Germline V CDR1 and CDR2: SGHRS, YFSETQ. V was cut by 0 bases and J by 3 bases, with 17 bases left in between. This CDR3 spans 17 amino acids. The CDR3 spells CASSLAGIPGGTDTQYF. CDR3 sequence (DNA): TGCGCCAGCAGCTTGGCCGGGATCCCTGGAGGGACAGATACGCAGTATTTT.

The J gene is TRBJ2-5, the V gene TRBV3-1; 8 nucleotides agree with TRBD1. CDR3 length equals 15 residues. Germline CDR1 is LGHDT and CDR2 is YNNKEL (reference sequence). The V and J ends lost 1 base and 5 bases, in that order; junction bases with no gene match: 6. In nucleotides, the CDR3 is TGTGCCAGCAGCCAAGGGACAGGGAATATGGAGACCCAGTACTTC. Encoded protein: CASSQGTGNMETQYF.

The chain recombines TRBV20-1 with TRBJ1-6; D remains unclear. Germline CDR1 DFQATT, CDR2 SNEGSKA (reference sequence). V shed 6 bases and J shed 10 bases, with 13 bases lying between them. The CDR3 is 12 amino acids. The CDR3 is CSASMGKSPLHF. CDR3 bases: TGCAGTGCAAGTATGGGTAAATCACCCCTCCACTTT.

The chain joins TRBV4-1 to TRBJ1-6; D remains unclear. The CDR3 runs 13 residues. The V end lost 7 bases, the J end lost 8 bases, and 12 bases lay between the germline ends. Per germline, CDR1 MGHRA and CDR2 YSYEKL. This chain's CDR3 is CASNQDGHSPLHF. The CDR3 bases are TGCGCCAGCAACCAGGACGGGCATTCACCCCTCCACTTT.

This sequence joins TRBV6-1 and TRBJ1-5, with TRBD1 matching over 8 bases. Germline V gene data show CDR1 as MNHNS and CDR2 as SASEGT. J gave up 7 bases and V 3 bases, and 17 bases lay outside the gene matches. The CDR3 is 18 amino acids. The CDR3: CASSEDSAGGLGGQPQHF. In DNA, the CDR3 is TGTGCCAGCAGTGAGGATTCGGCAGGGGGCTTAGGGGGGCAGCCCCAGCATTTT.

This rearrangement joins TRBV25-1 to TRBJ2-1; TRBD1 might be the D (6 bases). Deletions cut 6 bases from V and 3 bases from J, with 12 bases between. The germline gives CDR1 MGHDK, CDR2 SYGVNS. The CDR3 extends over 14 amino acids. CDR3 residues: CASRGTLDYNEQFF. The CDR3 nucleotides are TGTGCCAGCAGGGGGACACTGGACTACAATGAGCAGTTCTTC. Full variable domain (rest looked up from reference TRBV25-1 and TRBJ2-1): EADIYQTPRYLVIGTGKKITLECSQTMGHDKMYWYQQDPGMELHLIHYSYGVNSTEKGDLSSESTVSRIRTEHFPLTLESARPSHTSQYLCASRGTLDYNEQFFGPGTRLTVL.

The chain joins TRBV30 to TRBJ2-1, with no clear D. The CDR3 is 12 residues long. The V and J ends lost 2 bases and 7 bases respectively, with 9 bases between them. CDR1 GTSNPN and CDR2 SVGIG come from the germline V gene (reference sequence). The CDR3 protein is CAWSPSSNEQFF. The CDR3 bases are TGTGCCTGGAGTCCCTCCTCAAATGAGCAGTTCTTC.

Relative to its sample, this clonotype is medium-sized. The CDR3 DNA reads TGCGCCAGCAGCTTAGAGCAGGAGCAGTACTTC. It yields the protein CASSLEQEQYF. The V gene is TRBV5-1, the J gene TRBJ2-7; D call uncertain. V shed 2 bases and J shed 7 bases, with 7 bases lying between them. CDR3 length: 11 residues. Germline CDR1 reads SGHRS; CDR2 reads YFSETQ.

This clonotype came up a few times. This sequence joins TRBV3-1 and TRBJ2-3; D uncertain. Germline lookup yields CDR1 LGHDT and CDR2 YNNKEL (reference sequence). V was shortened by 6 bases and J by 8 bases, with 18 bases between the two germline ends. The CDR3 spans 14 residues. The CDR3 region is CASSFEVASFTQYF. CDR3 bases: TGTGCCAGCAGTTTCGAGGTAGCTTCCTTTACGCAGTATTTT.

The chain uses TRBV12-3 or TRBV12-4 and TRBJ1-4; D might be TRBD1 (5 bases). The CDR3 runs 14 residues. V was cut by 5 bases and J by 3 bases, with 10 bases left in between. CDR3 bases: TGTGCCAGCAGTGGGGGGGTGGCTAATGAAAAACTGTTTTTT. This sequence encodes CASSGGVANEKLFF.

This clonotype was seen a handful of times. J is TRBJ2-5 and V is TRBV12-3 or TRBV12-4; no clear D gene. V lost 6 bases and J lost 1, with 15 bases in between. The CDR3 runs to 15 residues. This chain's CDR3 is CASSQPQPAQETQYF. The CDR3 DNA reads as TGTGCCAGCAGCCAGCCCCAACCGGCCCAAGAGACCCAGTACTTC.